This is a list of T cell receptor beta chains from one sample in a study of shared clonotypes between healthy human individuals. TCRdb keeps only in-frame clones here, not all; method: immunoSEQ multiplex PCR. The table records 640,000 or so clones, about two thirds of them present only once. The sequenced material came from memory CD4+ T cells sorted from blood. All receptors come from a woman between 25 and 40 years old in good health. CDR3s include the opening cysteine and the closing phenylalanine or tryptophan. D genes are given only for firm matches. For some rows the clone size is stated as once, few or many, or as a class when expanded; others skip it.

v_gene	d_gene	j_gene	abundance	CDR3nt	CDR3aa
TRBV5-4	NA	TRBJ1-1	NA	TGTGCCAGCAGCTTGGCCGCGGGGACCTCTGAAGCTTTCTTT	CASSLAAGTSEAFF
TRBV11-2	NA	TRBJ2-1	NA	TGTGCCAGCAGCTTAGAATGGAGTAGCAATGAGCAGTTCTTC	CASSLEWSSNEQFF
TRBV25-1	NA	TRBJ2-7	few	TGTGCCAGCAGTCCCGCCTACGAGCAGTACTTC	CASSPAYEQYF
TRBV6-1	NA	TRBJ2-7	few	TGTGCCAGCAGCCGCAGCTCCTACGAGCAGTACTTC	CASSRSSYEQYF
TRBV7-6	NA	TRBJ1-1	NA	TGTGCCAGCAGCTTAGTCGGGTGGGCCGGAATGAACACTGAAGCTTTCTTT	CASSLVGWAGMNTEAFF
TRBV9	TRBD2	TRBJ2-7	NA	TGTGCCAGCAGCCATGATCCCGGGACTAGCGACTACGAGCAGTACTTC	CASSHDPGTSDYEQYF
TRBV28	TRBD2	TRBJ2-7	NA	TGTGCCAGCAGTTTACTACAGACTAGCGGGACTCGCGAGCAGTACTTC	CASSLLQTSGTREQYF
TRBV6-5	NA	TRBJ2-1	once	TGTGCCAGCAGTTACTCTCAGCTTGGCAATGAGCAGTTCTTC	CASSYSQLGNEQFF
TRBV18	NA	TRBJ2-7	NA	TGTGCCAGCTCACCAGCAGTGGGTTACGAGCAGTACTTC	CASSPAVGYEQYF
TRBV29-1	NA	TRBJ2-5	NA	TGCAGCGTCTCAAGGGGGTTACAAGAGACCCAGTACTTC	CSVSRGLQETQYF
TRBV18	TRBD2	TRBJ2-1	NA	TGTGCCAGCTCACCAACTAGCGGGAGGGTGAATGAGCAGTTCTTC	CASSPTSGRVNEQFF
TRBV13	TRBD1	TRBJ1-2	NA	TGTGCCAGCAGCTCGGGACAGCCTACCGTCTGGGGCTACACCTTC	CASSSGQPTVWGYTF
TRBV7-2	NA	TRBJ1-1	NA	TGTGCCAGCAGCCGAAATGGGGTGGGCACTGAAGCTTTCTTT	CASSRNGVGTEAFF
TRBV7-8	TRBD1	TRBJ2-3	NA	TGTGCCAGCAGCTTAGCGCGTCAGGGGGCCAACACAGATACGCAGTATTTT	CASSLARQGANTDTQYF
TRBV27	TRBD1	TRBJ1-4	NA	TGTGCCAGCAGTACGATCCGGGACAGGGAAAAACTGTTTTTT	CASSTIRDREKLFF
TRBV7-6	NA	TRBJ2-7	NA	TGTGCCAGCTCCGGGCCCCCCTACGAGCAGTACTTC	CASSGPPYEQYF
TRBV2	TRBD2	TRBJ2-2	NA	TGTGCCAGCAGGGGTAGCGGGATGGGCACCGGGGAGCTGTTTTTT	CASRGSGMGTGELFF
TRBV2	TRBD1	TRBJ2-6	NA	TGTGCCAGCAGGTTCACAGGGGGCTCCGAAGTCCTGACTTTC	CASRFTGGSEVLTF
TRBV10-3	NA	TRBJ1-1	few	TGTGCCATCAGTGAGTCTGGGGGGCGAAAAACTGAAGCTTTCTTT	CAISESGGRKTEAFF
TRBV6-1	NA	TRBJ1-2	NA	TGTGCCAGCAGTGAAGGGGGGGTTCAGCGGGGCTACACCTTC	CASSEGGVQRGYTF
TRBV4-2	NA	TRBJ2-5	NA	TGTGCCAGCAGCCAAGATGGGCAGTCGGGGGAGACCCAGTACTTC	CASSQDGQSGETQYF
TRBV10-2	NA	TRBJ2-7	NA	TGCGCCAGCAGTGTATGGACAGACTACGAGCAGTACTTC	CASSVWTDYEQYF
TRBV27	TRBD2	TRBJ2-7	NA	TGTGCCAGCAGGGCGAAGACTAGCGGTTCCTACGAGCAGTACTTC	CASRAKTSGSYEQYF
TRBV2	NA	TRBJ1-5	NA	TGTGCCAGCAGCAAAACAGCAACATACCAGCCCCAGCATTTT	CASSKTATYQPQHF
TRBV7-9	NA	TRBJ2-1	NA	TGTGCCAGCAGCCTCGGGACCTTTAATGAGCAGTTCTTC	CASSLGTFNEQFF
TRBV29-1	TRBD1	TRBJ1-1	NA	TGCAGCGTTGATTACAGGGGAAGTGCTGAAGCTTTCTTT	CSVDYRGSAEAFF
TRBV6-6	NA	TRBJ2-1	NA	TGTGCCAGCTTTGCTAGCGACTACAATGAGCAGTTCTTC	CASFASDYNEQFF